This T cell receptor beta chain appears in the sequencing data of a study of T cell changes during pregnancy in multiple sclerosis. V lost 3 bases, J lost 4 bases, and 10 bases lay in between. Per germline, CDR1 LNHDA and CDR2 SQIVND (reference sequence). This CDR3 comprises 14 residues. Sequenced by immunoSEQ multiplex PCR; TCRdb stores in-frame clones only, minus some. The table includes about 36,000 clones, approximately 92% detected once. The receptor was derived from a female donor with multiple sclerosis, enrolled in a pregnancy study. Specimen: PBMCs (not recorded whether the cells were cultured). The genes are TRBV19 and TRBJ1-5; D not resolved. The CDR3 reads CASSIAGPNQPQHF. The CDR3, as DNA: TGTGCCAGTAGTATTGCCGGACCTAATCAGCCCCAGCATTTT.